Listed below are T cell receptor beta chains from one sample, sequenced in a study of blood T cell repertoires in COVID-19. Some clones are missing from TCRdb's copy, which holds only in-frame ones; the method was immunoSEQ multiplex PCR. The table includes some 160,000 clones, about 87% detected once. The sample comprised peripheral blood. These receptors were obtained from a woman older than 75 with COVID-19, enrolled during active disease. CDR3s include the opening cysteine and the closing phenylalanine or tryptophan. A D gene is named only where the DNA matches it firmly. Rows may omit the clone size; those that give it use once, few, many or a size class.

CDR3 length	clone size	D gene	J gene	V gene	CDR3 protein	CDR3 DNA
13	once	TRBD1	TRBJ1-1	TRBV29-1	CSTPGQGFAEAFF	TGCAGCACACCGGGACAGGGGTTCGCTGAAGCTTTCTTT
13	-	-	TRBJ1-2	TRBV6-5	CASRTLGLWGYTF	TGTGCCAGCAGGACCTTGGGGCTTTGGGGCTACACCTTC
17	-	-	TRBJ1-6	TRBV6-4	CASSGYSSGGKGSPLHF	TGTGCCAGCAGCGGTTATTCCTCGGGGGGAAAGGGTTCACCCCTCCACTTT
15	-	TRBD1	TRBJ2-7	TRBV27	CASRRSGTGGYEQYF	TGTGCCAGCAGACGCTCCGGGACAGGGGGCTACGAGCAGTACTTC
18	few	TRBD2	TRBJ2-1	TRBV5-4	CASSSRTQGLAGSGEQFF	TGTGCCAGCAGCTCCCGGACCCAGGGACTAGCGGGAAGTGGTGAGCAGTTCTTC
14	once	-	TRBJ2-7	TRBV9	CASSVRASDYEQYF	TGTGCCAGCAGCGTAAGGGCTAGCGACTACGAGCAGTACTTC
15	-	TRBD2	TRBJ2-3	TRBV7-3	CASSSSAGAADTQYF	TGTGCCAGCAGCTCCTCAGCGGGGGCGGCAGATACGCAGTATTTT
14	-	-	TRBJ2-7	TRBV7-2	CASSLDPTSYEQYF	TGTGCCAGCAGCTTAGATCCTACCTCCTACGAGCAGTACTTC
17	-	TRBD1	TRBJ1-6	TRBV7-3	CASSLQGVGLGNSPLHF	TGTGCCAGCAGCTTACAGGGGGTAGGATTAGGGAATTCACCCCTCCACTTT
15	-	TRBD2	TRBJ2-5	TRBV3-1/TRBV3-2	CASSLAGGPSETQYF	TGTGCCAGCAGCTTAGCGGGAGGGCCCTCCGAGACCCAGTACTTC
13	-	TRBD1	TRBJ1-1	TRBV12-3/TRBV12-4	CASRQDRDTEAFF	TGTGCCAGCAGACAGGACAGGGACACTGAAGCTTTCTTT
15	-	-	TRBJ1-1	TRBV7-2	CASSLVQAGNTEAFF	TGTGCCAGCAGCTTAGTGCAGGCTGGGAACACTGAAGCTTTCTTT
15	-	-	TRBJ2-3	TRBV5-1	CASSPGESSLDTQYF	TGCGCCAGCAGCCCCGGGGAGAGTAGCCTAGATACGCAGTATTTT
15	-	TRBD1	TRBJ1-2	TRBV9	CASSRTGGASGGYTF	TGTGCCAGCAGCCGAACAGGGGGCGCCTCTGGAGGCTACACCTTC
13	once	-	TRBJ1-2	TRBV7-2	CASSLSRDYGYTF	TGTGCCAGCAGCTTAAGCAGGGACTATGGCTACACCTTC
14	-	TRBD1	TRBJ2-5	TRBV3-1/TRBV3-2	CASSPGQGQGTQYF	TGTGCCAGCAGTCCGGGACAGGGGCAAGGGACCCAGTACTTC
14	-	-	TRBJ1-1	TRBV28	CASRMSTGRTEAFF	TGTGCCAGCCGCATGTCAACAGGGCGAACTGAAGCTTTCTTT
16	-	-	TRBJ1-5	TRBV4-3	CASSQDLRGSGQPQHF	TGCGCCAGCAGCCAAGATTTGAGGGGAAGCGGGCAGCCCCAGCATTTT
13	-	-	TRBJ1-2	TRBV12-3/TRBV12-4	CASSLGAGYGYTF	TGTGCCAGCAGTTTAGGGGCAGGGTACGGCTACACCTTC
16	-	-	TRBJ2-2	TRBV27	CASSLWGGMGTGELFF	TGTGCCAGCAGTTTATGGGGCGGGATGGGCACCGGGGAGCTGTTTTTT
15	-	TRBD1	TRBJ2-2	TRBV24-1	CATSDPDRFGGELFF	TGTGCCACCAGTGATCCGGACAGGTTCGGGGGGGAGCTGTTTTTT
13	-	-	TRBJ2-7	TRBV11-2	CASSSDRTSEQYF	TGTGCCAGCAGTTCCGACAGGACCTCCGAGCAGTACTTC
15	-	TRBD1	TRBJ1-5	TRBV28	CASSLGGQFHQPQHF	TGTGCCAGCAGTTTAGGGGGACAGTTCCATCAGCCCCAGCATTTT
15	-	-	TRBJ1-6	TRBV5-4	CASSQQPDRNSPLHF	TGTGCCAGCAGCCAACAACCAGACAGAAATTCACCCCTCCACTTT
16	once	-	TRBJ1-2	TRBV20-1	CSASLGSMRGIYGYTF	TGCAGTGCTAGTCTAGGCAGCATGAGAGGAATCTATGGCTACACCTTC
13	once	-	TRBJ1-1	TRBV12-3/TRBV12-4	CASSLFRDDEAFF	TGTGCCAGCAGTTTATTCAGGGATGATGAAGCTTTCTTT
10	few	-	TRBJ2-7	TRBV20-1	CSAEPYEQYF	TGCAGTGCTGAGCCTTACGAGCAGTACTTC
15	-	-	TRBJ1-1	TRBV5-1	CASSLNWEGNTEAFF	TGCGCCAGCAGCTTGAATTGGGAGGGGAACACTGAAGCTTTCTTT
15	-	-	TRBJ1-3	TRBV4-3	CASSHRPGMGNTIYF	TGCGCCAGCAGCCACCGACCGGGGATGGGAAACACCATATATTTT
17	-	-	TRBJ1-2	TRBV7-9	CASSLITTDSLFNGYTF	TGTGCCAGCAGTTTGATAACTACGGACAGTCTTTTTAATGGCTACACCTTC
12	-	-	TRBJ2-2	TRBV7-2	CASSPLPGELFF	TGTGCCAGCAGCCCACTCCCCGGGGAGCTGTTTTTT
16	-	-	TRBJ1-2	TRBV18	CASSPPTMDSLRGYTF	TGTGCCAGCTCACCACCCACAATGGACAGCCTTCGGGGCTACACCTTC
13	-	-	TRBJ1-2	TRBV27	CASSNTGWDGYTF	TGTGCCAGCAGCAATACAGGGTGGGATGGCTACACCTTC
14	-	TRBD2	TRBJ2-3	TRBV6-5	CASSVSGFTDTQYF	TGTGCCAGCAGCGTTAGCGGGTTCACAGATACGCAGTATTTT
16	-	-	TRBJ2-6	TRBV4-2	CASSQDHGAGANVLTF	TGTGCCAGCAGCCAAGACCACGGAGCAGGGGCCAACGTCCTGACTTTC